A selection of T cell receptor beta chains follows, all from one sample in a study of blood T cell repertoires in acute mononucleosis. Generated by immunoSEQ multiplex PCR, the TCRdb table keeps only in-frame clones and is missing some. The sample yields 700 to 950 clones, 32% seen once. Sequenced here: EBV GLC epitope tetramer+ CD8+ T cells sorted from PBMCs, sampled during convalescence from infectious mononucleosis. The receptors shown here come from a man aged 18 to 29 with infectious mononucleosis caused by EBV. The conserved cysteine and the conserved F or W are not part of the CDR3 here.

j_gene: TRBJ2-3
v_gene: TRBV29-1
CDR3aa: SVAGTRSVTQY

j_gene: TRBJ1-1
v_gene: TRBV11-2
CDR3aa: ASSSAPDENTEAF

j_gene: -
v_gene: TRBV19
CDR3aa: ASRYGTSGHEQY

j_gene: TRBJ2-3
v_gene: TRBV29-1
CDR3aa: CVGGTRTDTQY

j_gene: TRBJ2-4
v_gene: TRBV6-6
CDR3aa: ASSFGTGHQY

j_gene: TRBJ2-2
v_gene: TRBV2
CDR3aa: ASQNGTVNTWELF

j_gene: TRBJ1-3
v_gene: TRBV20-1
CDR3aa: SARDRNTIY

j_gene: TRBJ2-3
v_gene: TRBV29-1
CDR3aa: SVAVSRSDTQY

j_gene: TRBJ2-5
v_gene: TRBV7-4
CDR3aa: ASRSDKYQETQY

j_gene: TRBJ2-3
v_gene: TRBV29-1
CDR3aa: SVAVTRTDTQY

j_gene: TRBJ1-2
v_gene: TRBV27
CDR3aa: ASRSGGAGGPNYGYT

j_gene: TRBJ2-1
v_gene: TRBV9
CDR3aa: ASSVYHGGREQF

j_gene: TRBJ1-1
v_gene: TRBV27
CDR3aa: ASSLPGVEAF

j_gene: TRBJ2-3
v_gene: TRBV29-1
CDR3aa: SVAGTRTDTQY

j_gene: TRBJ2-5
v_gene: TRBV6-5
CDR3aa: ASRSDKYQETQY

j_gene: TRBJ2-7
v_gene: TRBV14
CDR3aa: ASSLGDEQY

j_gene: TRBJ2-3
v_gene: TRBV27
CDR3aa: ASSLGDEQY

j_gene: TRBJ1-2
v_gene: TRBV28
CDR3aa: ARWSGGAGGPNYGYT

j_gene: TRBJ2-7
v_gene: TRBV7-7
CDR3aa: ASSSDYEQY

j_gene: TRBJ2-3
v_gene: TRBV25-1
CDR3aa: ASSLNGGTDTQY

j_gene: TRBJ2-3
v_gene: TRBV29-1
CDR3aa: SVAGSRTDTQY

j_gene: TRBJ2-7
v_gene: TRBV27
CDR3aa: ASSPRTVAYEQY

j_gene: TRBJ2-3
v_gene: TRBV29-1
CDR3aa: SVAGTRTYKQY

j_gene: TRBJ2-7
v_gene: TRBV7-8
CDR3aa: ASKPGQWSYEQY